The 18 T cell receptor beta chains below come from one sample, sequenced in a study of T cell repertoires in cytomegalovirus infection. TCRdb re-called the reads with MiXCR, one entry per CDR3 protein. The sample consists of approximately 250,000 distinct CDR3 sequences, roughly 20% of them appearing once. Sequenced material: CD8+ T cells from PBMCs. These receptors all stem from a human donor in good health (CMV status not recorded). Some clones in this sample may be carry-over from other donors' samples.

The V call is TRBV6-5, the J call TRBJ2-7; tentative D call: TRBD2 (5 bases). V was cut by 6 bases and J by 5 bases, with 11 bases left in between. Germline CDR1 reads MNHEY; CDR2 reads SVGAGI. CDR3 length: 12 residues. The CDR3 here is CASRRPGDEQYF. The CDR3 coding sequence is TGTGCCAGCAGAAGACCCGGGGACGAGCAGTACTTC.

This clonotype has ten or more counts. The chain is built from TRBV7-3 and TRBJ2-3, with D possibly being TRBD2 (6 bases). V was clipped by 5 bases and J by 4 bases, with 16 bases between them. CDR1 is SGHTA and CDR2 is FQGTGA in the germline V gene. The length of the CDR3 is 15 residues. The CDR3 DNA sequence: TGTGCCAGCAGCCGAACTAGCCTTCCTGCAGATACGCAGTATTTT. This gives the protein CASSRTSLPADTQYF.

This clonotype has only a few counts. This sequence joins TRBV20-1 and TRBJ2-7; D uncertain. Deletions cut 3 bases from V and 0 bases from J, with 9 bases between. CDR3 length: 13 residues. In germline, CDR1 is DFQATT, CDR2 SNEGSKA (reference sequence). The CDR3 DNA is TGCAGTGCTAGCCAGCCGAACTCCTACGAGCAGTACTTC. This sequence encodes CSASQPNSYEQYF.

The CDR3 bases are TGTGCCAGCAGCCCCTCCAGGGCCTATGGCTACACCTTC. Protein sequence: CASSPSRAYGYTF. The chain employs TRBV14 and TRBJ1-2; D is possibly TRBD1 (5 bases). The CDR3 totals 13 residues. Per germline, CDR1 SGHDN and CDR2 FVKESK. V was pared by 4 bases and J by 4 bases, with 10 bases between.

This clonotype was observed a few times. The chain carries TRBV12-3 or TRBV12-4 and TRBJ2-3; the D is unclear. This CDR3 is 14 amino acids long. V was cut by 4 bases and J by 4 bases, with 12 bases left in between. In nucleotides, the CDR3 is TGTGCCAGCAGTTCCACAATCAATGCAGATACGCAGTATTTT. Its protein product is CASSSTINADTQYF.

This clonotype has more than one count but fewer than ten. This chain connects TRBV12-3 or TRBV12-4 to TRBJ1-6; D gene uncertain. Trimming pared 2 bases from V and 9 bases from J, leaving 11 bases between. CDR3 length equals 14 residues. CDR3 amino acids: CASSLTQFSSPLHF. The CDR3 DNA sequence: TGTGCCAGCAGTTTAACGCAGTTCTCTTCACCCCTCCACTTT.

This clonotype has ten or more counts. This sequence joins TRBV7-2 and TRBJ2-3; 10 bases agree with TRBD1. The germline CDR1 and CDR2 sequences are SGHTA and FQGNSA. The CDR3 contains 16 residues. V lost 5 bases and J lost 5; bases outside the gene matches: 10. The CDR3 loop is CASSVTGQGYEDTQYF. In DNA form, the CDR3 reads TGTGCCAGCAGCGTAACGGGACAGGGGTATGAAGATACGCAGTATTTT.

In its sample, this clonotype was seen many times. The V and J genes are TRBV6-2 or TRBV6-3 and TRBJ2-5; D perhaps matches TRBD2 (5 bases). V was clipped by 4 bases and J by 6 bases, with 15 bases between them. CDR3 size: 14 residues. CDR1 is MNHEY and CDR2 is SVGEGT in the germline V gene. The CDR3 spells CASSSPGSKKTQYF. CDR3 in DNA: TGTGCCAGCAGTTCTCCGGGGTCCAAGAAGACCCAGTACTTC.

The rearrangement joins TRBV19 to TRBJ2-1; a weak D match, TRBD2 (6 bases). The CDR3 runs 14 residues. V was trimmed by 5 bases and J by 7 bases, leaving 15 bases between them. Germline assignment: CDR1 LNHDA and CDR2 SQIVND (reference sequence). For the CDR3, the DNA is TGTGCCAGTAGTCCCTTTGCGGGGAAAAATGAGCAGTTCTTC. It specifies CASSPFAGKNEQFF.

The chain carries TRBV6-2 or TRBV6-3 and TRBJ1-5; D remains ambiguous. Trimming shortened V by 10 bases and J by 0 bases, and 10 bases separated the two germline ends. CDR3 length: 13 residues. The germline V gene has CDR1 MNHEY and CDR2 SVGEGT. As DNA, the CDR3 is TGTGCCACCGCGCCAGATAGCAATCAGCCCCAGCATTTT. Translated: CATAPDSNQPQHF.

As concerns this clonotype: This may be a read error, as it is one base from a much larger clone. V gene TRBV25-1 combines with J gene TRBJ1-3; possible D gene TRBD1, 6 bases. Looked up from germline, CDR1 is MGHDK and CDR2 is SYGVNS. The CDR3 sequence is 14 residues long. DNA for the CDR3: TGTGTCAGCCCTCAGACAGGAACTGGAAACACCATATATTTT. Amino acid sequence: CVSPQTGTGNTIYF.

The chain links TRBV29-1 to TRBJ2-1, with 8 bases that match TRBD1. Germline V gene lookup returns CDR1 SQVTM and CDR2 ANQGSEA. The CDR3 spans 18 residues. Trimming cost V 0 bases and J 0 bases; bases outside gene matches: 10. The CDR3 DNA sequence: TGCAGCGTTGAAGATCCAGGGGGCTCCGTCAGCTCCTACAATGAGCAGTTCTTC. Translating it yields CSVEDPGGSVSSYNEQFF.

Many counts were recorded for this clonotype. The chain uses TRBV2 and TRBJ1-1; D ambiguous. V was shortened by 4 bases and J by 5 bases, with 14 bases between the two germline ends. CDR3 length: 14 amino acids. Per the germline V gene, CDR1 is SNHLY and CDR2 is FYNNEI. The CDR3 DNA follows: TGTGCCAGCAGTGCAACCTTGGGAGAAACTGAAGCTTTCTTT. It is translated as CASSATLGETEAFF.

The chain uses TRBV7-6 and TRBJ2-5; D possibly matches TRBD1 or TRBD2 (5 bases each). V dropped 3 bases and J dropped 1 base, with 15 bases sitting between them. The CDR3 has 16 amino acids. Germline V lookup: CDR1 SGHVS, CDR2 FNYEAQ. CDR3 in amino acids: CASSFLEWGTQETQYF. CDR3 in DNA: TGTGCCAGCAGCTTTCTGGAGTGGGGGACCCAAGAGACCCAGTACTTC.

In its sample, this clonotype was seen a few times. This chain connects TRBV12-3 or TRBV12-4 to TRBJ2-1; no clear D. The CDR3 is made up of 11 amino acids. Trimming took 2 bases from V and 10 from J, leaving 6 bases between them. The CDR3 sequence: CASSLLQEQFF. In DNA form, the CDR3 reads TGTGCCAGCAGTTTATTACAGGAGCAGTTCTTC.

This clonotype was seen more than once but under ten times. This chain uses TRBV2 with TRBJ2-2; the D is unclear. This CDR3 spans 13 amino acids. The ends were cut back, 4 bases at V and 8 bases at J, with 11 bases in the middle. The germline V gene has CDR1 SNHLY and CDR2 FYNNEI. Here the CDR3 reads CASSGITAGELFF. In nucleotides, the CDR3 is TGTGCCAGCAGTGGGATTACCGCAGGGGAGCTGTTTTTT.

With respect to this clonotype: A much larger clone lies a single base off, so this may be a read error. This chain connects TRBV28 to TRBJ1-6; D unresolved. Trimming left V 4 bases short and J 7 bases short, with 5 bases between. Germline CDR1 MDHEN, CDR2 SYDVKM. The CDR3 has 12 residues. In nucleotides, the CDR3 is TGTGCCAGCAGTTGTTACAATTCACCCCTCCACTTT. It translates to CASSCYNSPLHF.

This clonotype was counted only a few times. This chain connects TRBV7-9 to TRBJ2-7, with D perhaps TRBD2 (6 bases). The V gene lost 3 bases and the J gene lost 2 bases, with 17 bases spanning the gap. Germline V gene lookup returns CDR1 SEHNR and CDR2 FQNEAQ (reference sequence). The CDR3 has 16 residues. CDR3: CASSFPPGRETYEQYF. CDR3 DNA: TGTGCCAGCAGCTTTCCCCCAGGACGGGAGACCTACGAGCAGTACTTC.